Listed below are T cell receptor beta chains from one sample, sequenced in a study of cytomegalovirus exposure and HLA in healthy donors. TCRdb's copy holds only in-frame clones and misses some; the assay was immunoSEQ multiplex PCR. The sample yields around 150,000 clones, of which the top ten take up 1.3%. The sample comprised PBMCs. These receptors all come from a woman aged 60 to 75 in good health and CMV-seronegative. CDR3s include the opening cysteine and the closing phenylalanine or tryptophan. The D gene is left open where the match is weak.

>TRBV6-1|TRBJ1-4|TRBD1
CASRRGQDEKLFF
TGTGCCAGCAGAAGGGGGCAGGATGAAAAACTGTTTTTT
>TRBV5-5|TRBJ2-7|TRBD1
CASSPTGTGATKQYF
TGTGCCAGCAGCCCCACTGGGACAGGTGCTACGAAGCAGTACTTC
>TRBV6-5|TRBJ2-7|-
CASSYSTGRAGNEQYF
TGTGCCAGCAGTTACTCTACAGGGAGGGCGGGAAACGAGCAGTACTTC
>TRBV7-9|TRBJ2-7|-
CASSQQKEGYEQYF
TGTGCCAGCAGCCAACAGAAAGAGGGCTACGAGCAGTACTTC
>TRBV7-9|TRBJ1-3|-
CASSSSFRNTIYF
TGTGCCAGCAGCTCCTCCTTTCGAAACACCATATATTTT
>TRBV20-1|TRBJ2-7|-
CSALLYEQYF
TGCAGTGCCTTACTTTACGAGCAGTACTTC
>TRBV5-1|TRBJ2-7|TRBD2
CASSLEQRGAYEQYF
TGCGCCAGCAGCTTGGAGCAGCGGGGGGCCTACGAGCAGTACTTC
>TRBV2|TRBJ1-6|TRBD1
CASTRQGANSPLHF
TGTGCCAGCACCCGACAGGGCGCGAATTCACCCCTCCACTTT
>TRBV19|TRBJ2-1|-
CASSIWGVRTSEQFF
TGTGCCAGTAGTATTTGGGGGGTACGTACTAGTGAGCAGTTCTTC
>TRBV4-1|TRBJ2-7|TRBD2
CASSQLAGTYEQYF
TGCGCCAGCAGCCAGCTAGCGGGGACCTACGAGCAGTACTTC